The entry below gives a single TCR beta chain sequence along with its context. This entry comes from a study of blood T cell repertoires in COVID-19. Overall study context: Sites in the United States, Italy and Spain provided acute and convalescent COVID-19 samples. Nucleic acid was either cDNA or gDNA, and it came from T cells, B-cell-depleted T cells, or PBMCs.

Per the study methods: For nucleated cells, counts were estimated from reference gene primer amplification. Clones were sequenced by immunoSEQ multiplex PCR, and TCRdb holds only the in-frame ones, with some missing. V, J and clone size reflect that table, while D and trimming were determined from the DNA. The sample yields tens of thousands of clones, around 70% seen once. The germline gives CDR1 SGHNT, CDR2 YENEEA. J lost 3 bases, V lost 0 bases, and 3 bases had no gene match. The CDR3 length is 15 residues. The sample comprised peripheral blood. This sequence was found in a man between 60 and 75 years old with acute or convalescent COVID-19. V gene TRBV11-3 combines with J gene TRBJ2-3; TRBD1 aligns across 7 bases. This CDR3 is CASSLEAGGTDTQYF. CDR3 nucleotides: TGTGCCAGCAGCTTAGAGGCAGGGGGTACAGATACGCAGTATTTT.